The 11 T cell receptor beta chains listed next were all sequenced from one sample in a study of regulatory T cells in long-lasting Graves disease. Libraries of TCR beta came from iRepertoire HTBI primers plus Arm-PCR of CDR3 regions. TCRdb re-analysed the multiplex PCR reads in MiXCR, keeping a single row per CDR3 protein. Of approximately 310,000 distinct CDR3 sequences listed, approximately 20% are singletons. Documented time point: newly diagnosed GD, antithyroid drugs for less than 3 months. RNA extracted from PBMCs served as the sequencing template. This specimen consisted of peripheral blood mononuclear cells (PBMCs), obtained at new diagnosis, from a patient treated with antithyroid drugs. These receptors were obtained from a female donor with Graves disease.

The chain uses TRBV5-4 and TRBJ1-4; D gene unclear. V was clipped by 0 bases and J by 7 bases, with 7 bases between them. Germline-derived CDR1 and CDR2 are SGHNT and YYREEE (reference sequence). The CDR3 has 13 residues. CDR3 DNA: TGTGCCAGCAGCTTGGAATGGGGTGAAAAACTGTTTTTT. Protein sequence: CASSLEWGEKLFF.

CDR3 nucleotides: TGTGCCAGCAGTTTTAGTCAGGGACCCGGGGAGCTGTTTTTT. Translating gives CASSFSQGPGELFF. The chain couples TRBV28 to TRBJ2-2, with D perhaps assigned TRBD1 or TRBD2 (5 bases each). The V and J ends lost 3 bases and 6 bases respectively, with 11 bases between them. CDR1 is MDHEN and CDR2 is SYDVKM in the germline V gene. The CDR3 totals 14 residues.

Ten or more counts support this clonotype. The rearrangement links TRBV2 to TRBJ1-4, with 7 nucleotides matching TRBD1. Germline V lookup: CDR1 SNHLY, CDR2 FYNNEI. The ends lost 6 bases at V and 2 bases at J; junction bases unmatched: 6. CDR3 length: 15 residues. Here the CDR3 DNA reads TGTGCCAGCAGCGGCCGACAGGGTACTAATGAAAAACTGTTTTTT. Its translation is CASSGRQGTNEKLFF.

This clonotype was observed many times. This rearrangement joins TRBV20-1 to TRBJ1-6; maybe TRBD1 (5 bases). Germline CDR1 and CDR2: DFQATT and SNEGSKA (reference sequence). The CDR3 sequence is 12 residues long. The CDR3 loop is CSALNSGVPLHF. CDR3 bases: TGCAGCGCTCTTAATTCGGGGGTCCCCCTCCACTTT.

In its sample, this clonotype was seen many times. In DNA, the CDR3 is TGTGCCAGCAGCCCCAGCACCTTC. Encoded protein: CASSPSTF. V gene TRBV9 combines with J gene TRBJ1-2; unclear D gene. The V and J ends lost 4 bases and 13 bases respectively, with 5 bases between them. This CDR3 region has 8 residues. CDR1 SGDLS and CDR2 YYNGEE come from the germline V gene. Full variable domain (rest looked up from reference TRBV9 and TRBJ1-2): DSGVTQTPKHLITATGQRVTLRCSPRSGDLSVYWYQQSLDQGLQFLIQYYNGEERAKGNILERFSAQQFPDLHSELNLSSLELGDSALYFCASSPSTFGSGTRLTVV.

This clonotype has at least ten counts. The chain has TRBV28 and TRBJ1-3; a possible D gene is TRBD1 (5 bases). The CDR3 has 15 amino acids. Germline CDR1 is MDHEN and CDR2 is SYDVKM. V was cut by 8 bases and J by 1 base, with 15 bases left in between. The CDR3 region has the DNA TGTGCCAGCTCCCCGGCCCGGGGGTCTGGAAACACCATATATTTT. This sequence encodes CASSPARGSGNTIYF.

Points on this clonotype: A read error is possible here, since a much larger clone lies one base away. The chain links TRBV7-8 to TRBJ1-1; D may be TRBD1 (6 bases). Germline V lookup: CDR1 SGHVS, CDR2 FQNEAQ. The CDR3 consists of 14 residues. Trimming cost V 3 bases and J 3 bases, with 11 bases left between them. The CDR3 reads CASSFGTPYTEAFF. CDR3 sequence (DNA): TGTGCCAGCAGCTTCGGGACACCGTACACTGAAGCTTTCTTT.

This clonotype was seen many times. The V gene is TRBV2, the J gene TRBJ2-1; 16 bases map to TRBD2. Germline V gene data show CDR1 as SNHLY and CDR2 as FYNNEI. The CDR3 is 16 amino acids. J was trimmed by 9 bases and V by 5 bases; bases with no gene match: 7. The CDR3 loop is CASSPGLAGGRVEQFF. The CDR3, as DNA: TGTGCCAGCAGTCCGGGACTAGCGGGAGGGCGGGTTGAGCAGTTCTTC.

This clonotype was counted at least ten times. The genes are TRBV6-5 and TRBJ1-1; maybe TRBD1 (5 bases). The CDR3 contains 12 residues. Germline V CDR1 and CDR2: MNHEY, SVGAGI. Trimming removed 2 bases at V and 4 bases at J, with 5 bases between. The CDR3 sequence: CASSYGTTEAFF. The CDR3 DNA follows: TGTGCCAGCAGTTACGGGACCACTGAAGCTTTCTTT.

This clonotype was observed at least ten times. The rearrangement links TRBV20-1 to TRBJ2-3; D ambiguous. V was clipped by 1 base and J by 0 bases, with 20 bases between them. The CDR3 length is 18 residues. Germline loops: CDR1 DFQATT, CDR2 SNEGSKA (reference sequence). The CDR3 is CSARVTSSGSYSTDTQYF. CDR3 coding DNA: TGCAGTGCTAGAGTGACCTCCTCTGGTAGCTATAGCACAGATACGCAGTATTTT.

In this sample, this clonotype turned up many times. The chain couples TRBV19 to TRBJ2-1; D is perhaps TRBD2 (6 bases). CDR1 is LNHDA, CDR2 SQIVND, per germline (reference sequence). The CDR3 consists of 15 residues. V lost 3 bases to trimming and J lost 5 bases, with 14 bases between them. The DNA for the CDR3 is TGTGCCAGTAGTATTCTCGCTAGCGCGAACAATGAGCAGTTCTTC. It yields the protein CASSILASANNEQFF. The entire variable domain, with the rest obtained from reference TRBV19 and TRBJ2-1, is as follows: DGGITQSPKYLFRKEGQNVTLSCEQNLNHDAMYWYRQDPGQGLRLIYYSQIVNDFQKGDIAEGYSVSREKKESFPLTVTSAQKNPTAFYLCASSILASANNEQFFGPGTRLTVL.